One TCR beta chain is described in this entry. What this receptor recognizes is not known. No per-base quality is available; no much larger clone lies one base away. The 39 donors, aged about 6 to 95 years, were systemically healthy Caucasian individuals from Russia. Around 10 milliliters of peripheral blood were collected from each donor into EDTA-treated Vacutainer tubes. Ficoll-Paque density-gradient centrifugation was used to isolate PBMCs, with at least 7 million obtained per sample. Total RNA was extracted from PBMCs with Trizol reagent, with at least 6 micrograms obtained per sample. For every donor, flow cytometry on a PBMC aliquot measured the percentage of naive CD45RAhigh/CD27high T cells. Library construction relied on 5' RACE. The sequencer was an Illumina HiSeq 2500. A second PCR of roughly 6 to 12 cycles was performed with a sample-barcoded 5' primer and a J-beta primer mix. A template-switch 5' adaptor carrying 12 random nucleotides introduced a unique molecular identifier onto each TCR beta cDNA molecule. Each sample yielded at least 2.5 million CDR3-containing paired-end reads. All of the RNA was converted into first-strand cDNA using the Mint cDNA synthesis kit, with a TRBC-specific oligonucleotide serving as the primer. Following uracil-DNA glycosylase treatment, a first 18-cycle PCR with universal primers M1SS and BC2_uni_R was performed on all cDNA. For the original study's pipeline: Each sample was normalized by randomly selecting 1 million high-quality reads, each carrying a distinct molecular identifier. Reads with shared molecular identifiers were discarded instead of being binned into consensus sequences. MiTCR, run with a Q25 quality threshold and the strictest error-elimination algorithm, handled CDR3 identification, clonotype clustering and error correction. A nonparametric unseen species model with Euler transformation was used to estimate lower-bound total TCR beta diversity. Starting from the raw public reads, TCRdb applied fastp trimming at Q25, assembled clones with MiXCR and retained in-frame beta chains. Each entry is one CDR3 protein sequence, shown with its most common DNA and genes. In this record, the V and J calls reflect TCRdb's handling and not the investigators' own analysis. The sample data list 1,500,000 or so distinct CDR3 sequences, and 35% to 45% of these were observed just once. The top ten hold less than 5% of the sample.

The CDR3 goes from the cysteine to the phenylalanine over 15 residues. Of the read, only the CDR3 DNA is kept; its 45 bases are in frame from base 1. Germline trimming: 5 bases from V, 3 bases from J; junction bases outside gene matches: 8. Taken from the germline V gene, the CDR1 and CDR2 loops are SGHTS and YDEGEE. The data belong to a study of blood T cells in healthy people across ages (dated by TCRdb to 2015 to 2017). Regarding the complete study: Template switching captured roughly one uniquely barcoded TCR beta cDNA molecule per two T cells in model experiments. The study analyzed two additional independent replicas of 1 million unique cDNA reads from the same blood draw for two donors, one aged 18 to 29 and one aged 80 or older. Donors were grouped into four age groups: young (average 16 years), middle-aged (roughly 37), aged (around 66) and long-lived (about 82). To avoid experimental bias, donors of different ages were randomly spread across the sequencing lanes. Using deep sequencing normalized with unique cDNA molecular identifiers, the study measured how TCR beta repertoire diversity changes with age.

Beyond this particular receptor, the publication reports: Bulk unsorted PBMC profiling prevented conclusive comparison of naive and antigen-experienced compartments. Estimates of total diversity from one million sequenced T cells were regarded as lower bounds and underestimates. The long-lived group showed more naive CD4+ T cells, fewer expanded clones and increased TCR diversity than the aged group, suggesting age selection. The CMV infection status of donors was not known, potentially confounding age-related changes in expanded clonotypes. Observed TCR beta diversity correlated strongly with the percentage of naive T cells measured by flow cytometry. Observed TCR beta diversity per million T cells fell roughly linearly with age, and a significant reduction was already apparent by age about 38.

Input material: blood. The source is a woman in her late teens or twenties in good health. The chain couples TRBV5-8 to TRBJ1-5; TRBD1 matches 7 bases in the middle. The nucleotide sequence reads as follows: TGTGCCAGCAGGCGCACAGGGGTTGACAATCAGCCCCAGCATTTT. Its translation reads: CASRRTGVDNQPQHF.